The 13 T cell receptor beta chains below come from one sample, sequenced in a study of OX40 agonist ivuxolimab in advanced cancers. Assay: immunoSEQ multiplex PCR; the TCRdb copy retains only in-frame clones and omits some. The data contain approximately 50,000 clones, over 80% of them singletons. This specimen consisted of CD4+ or CD8+ T cells sorted from blood, obtained in a trial of the OX40 agonist ivuxolimab. The receptors come from an adult with an advanced solid tumor such as melanoma, head and neck, liver or kidney cancer.

The gene calls are TRBV6-5 and TRBJ1-1; D is unclear. Germline assignment: CDR1 MNHEY and CDR2 SVGAGI. Trimming left V 5 bases short and J 0 bases short, with 4 bases between. CDR3 size: 12 residues. As DNA, the CDR3 is TGTGCCAGCAGTGAGATGAACACTGAAGCTTTCTTT. It is translated as CASSEMNTEAFF.

The J gene is TRBJ1-2, the V gene TRBV30; D is possibly TRBD1 (5 bases). This CDR3 spans 14 amino acids. Germline V gene sequence: CDR1 GTSNPN, CDR2 SVGIG (reference sequence). The germline V and J ends were trimmed by 4 bases and 2 bases, with 14 bases remaining between them. CDR3: CAWTLMGVNYGYTF. In nucleotides, the CDR3 is TGTGCCTGGACTCTCATGGGGGTAAACTATGGCTACACCTTC.

This chain connects TRBV11-3 to TRBJ1-2, with 7 bases that match TRBD1. Germline V gene sequence: CDR1 SGHNT, CDR2 YENEEA. V gave up 5 bases and J gave up 2 bases; unmatched junction bases: 5. The CDR3 covers 14 residues. The DNA of the CDR3 is TGTGCCAGCAGCCCAGTGGACAGGAACTATGGCTACACCTTC. Translating it yields CASSPVDRNYGYTF.

CDR3 residues: CASSLKADSTDTQYF. The CDR3 DNA reads TGTGCCAGCAGCCTCAAAGCGGACAGCACAGATACGCAGTATTTT. The rearrangement uses TRBV7-9 and TRBJ2-3; weak D call: TRBD2 (5 bases). V lost 5 bases and J lost 0, with 12 bases in between. The CDR3 loop spans 15 amino acids. Germline V CDR1 and CDR2: SEHNR, FQNEAQ (reference sequence).

This clone was seen just once. An end of the junction differs from the germline gene, which may be a read error. The rearrangement links TRBV11-2 to TRBJ2-1; no clear D. The CDR3 is 13 amino acids. Germline lookup yields CDR1 SGHAT and CDR2 FQNNGV. The CDR3 here is CASSLDNYNEQFF. CDR3 coding DNA: TGTGCCAGCAGCCTAGACAACTACAATGAGCAGTTCTTC.

This sequence joins TRBV7-7 and TRBJ2-2, with a possible D match to TRBD1 (5 bases). Germline loops: CDR1 SSHAT, CDR2 FNYEAQ (reference sequence). V was clipped by 5 bases and J by 5 bases, with 12 bases between them. There are 14 residues in the CDR3. CDR3 region: CASSPQVETGELFF. CDR3 in DNA: TGTGCCAGCAGCCCACAGGTAGAGACCGGGGAGCTGTTTTTT. The full variable domain, completed using reference TRBV7-7 and TRBJ2-2, is GAGVSQSPRYKVTKRGQDVTLRCDPISSHATLYWYQQALGQGPEFLTYFNYEAQPDKSGLPSDRFSAERPEGSISTLTIQRTEQRDSAMYRCASSPQVETGELFFGEGSRLTVL.

The chain joins TRBV7-9 to TRBJ1-2, with D perhaps matching TRBD1 (5 bases). Germline-derived CDR1 and CDR2 are SEHNR and FQNEAQ (reference sequence). V lost 7 bases and J lost 2, with 11 bases in between. The CDR3 covers 13 residues. Written as DNA, the CDR3 is TGTGCCAGCACTATAGACAGAAACTATGGCTACACCTTC. Translation gives CASTIDRNYGYTF.

The V call is TRBV30, the J call TRBJ1-4; the match to TRBD1 covers 7 bases. The CDR3 totals 15 residues. J was trimmed by 8 bases and V by 2 bases; bases with no gene match: 11. The germline V gene encodes CDR1 GTSNPN and CDR2 SVGIG (reference sequence). CDR3 DNA: TGTGCCTGGAGTCCAAGGGGGCCGATCGGGGAAAAACTGTTTTTT. This translates into CAWSPRGPIGEKLFF. The whole variable domain, remainder taken from reference TRBV30 and TRBJ1-4, is SQTIHQWPATLVQPVGSPLSLECTVEGTSNPNLYWYRQAAGRGLQLLFYSVGIGQISSEVPQNLSASRPQDRQFILSSKKLLLSDSGFYLCAWSPRGPIGEKLFFGSGTQLSVL.

This chain uses TRBV5-1 with TRBJ1-2, with 10 bases lining up with TRBD1. The CDR3 is 14 residues long. The germline V gene has CDR1 SGHRS and CDR2 YFSETQ. V shed 5 bases and J 8 bases; nucleotides not matched to a gene: 9. The CDR3 sequence is CASRLTGGGIGYTF. The CDR3 DNA is TGCGCCAGCAGATTGACAGGGGGCGGGATCGGCTACACCTTC.

The chain carries TRBV9 and TRBJ1-4; D not certain. Trimming cost V 4 bases and J 7 bases, with 14 bases left between them. Germline assignment: CDR1 SGDLS and CDR2 YYNGEE. The length of the CDR3 is 14 residues. CDR3 region: CASSPGGVGEKLFF. CDR3 bases: TGTGCCAGCAGCCCTGGTGGGGTAGGTGAAAAACTGTTTTTT.

The chain couples TRBV5-1 to TRBJ2-1; 9 positions match TRBD1. Germline values: CDR1 SGHRS, CDR2 YFSETQ. The CDR3 covers 13 residues. The V segment lost 7 bases and the J segment 4 bases; nucleotides outside the gene matches: 3. The CDR3 loop is CASWDRDYNEQFF. CDR3 DNA: TGCGCCAGCTGGGACAGGGATTACAATGAGCAGTTCTTC.

The chain is built from TRBV14 and TRBJ2-3; the match to TRBD1 covers 7 bases. This CDR3 has 16 amino acids. Germline V gene data show CDR1 as SGHDN and CDR2 as FVKESK. V trimming: 4 bases; J trimming: 4 bases; junction bases outside the gene matches: 11. CDR3 nucleotides: TGTGCCAGCAGCCTACTGACAGGGTTTATCGCAGATACGCAGTATTTT. Translation gives CASSLLTGFIADTQYF.

This sequence joins TRBV27 and TRBJ1-6; D is ambiguous. The CDR3 has 15 amino acids. V lost 3 bases to trimming and J lost 10 bases, with 16 bases between them. From germline, CDR1 is MNHEY and CDR2 SMNVEV (reference sequence). CDR3 amino acids: CASSFRRVGFSPLHF. The CDR3, as DNA: TGTGCCAGCAGTTTTAGGCGAGTCGGGTTCTCACCCCTCCACTTT.